The 8 T cell receptor beta chains given below trace back to one sample, sequenced in a study of T cell repertoires in ileal Crohn's disease. Time point here: inflamed ileum from the surgical specimen. TCRdb's table, derived via immunoSEQ multiplex PCR, lists solely in-frame clones and lacks some. The sample yields about 15,000 clones, 70% to 80% seen once. Sequencing was done on a sample of ileal tissue. The receptors here all came from an adult with Crohn's disease.

V and J are TRBV5-1 and TRBJ2-1; 8 bases are shared with TRBD2. The CDR3 consists of 16 residues. Germline trimming cut 0 bases from V and 8 bases from J; bases unmatched to any gene: 10. Germline V lookup: CDR1 SGHRS, CDR2 YFSETQ. Here the CDR3 reads CASSLGHGRVGDEQFF. Written as DNA, the CDR3 is TGCGCCAGCAGCTTGGGGCACGGGAGGGTAGGCGATGAGCAGTTCTTC.

This clone was seen a few times. The CDR3 loop is CASSSQRSGGGSPLHF. DNA for the CDR3: TGTGCCAGCAGCTCACAGCGCAGTGGCGGAGGTTCACCCCTCCACTTT. The J gene is TRBJ1-6, the V gene TRBV5-4; D remains unclear. The CDR3 length is 16 residues. Trimming left V 3 bases short and J 9 bases short, with 19 bases between. Germline V gives CDR1 SGHNT, CDR2 YYREEE (reference sequence).

V usage is TRBV6-4 and J usage is TRBJ2-3; 16 bases are a match to TRBD2. The length of the CDR3 is 16 residues. The ends lost 4 bases at V and 4 bases at J; junction bases unmatched: 2. CDR1 is MRHNA and CDR2 is SNTAGT in the germline V gene. CDR3 coding DNA: TGTGCCAGCAGTGCGGGACTAGCGGGGGGGCCAGATACGCAGTATTTT. It codes for CASSAGLAGGPDTQYF.

V is TRBV18 and J is TRBJ2-1; TRBD2 matches 10 bases. Germline-derived CDR1 and CDR2 are KGHSH and LQKENI. V shed 4 bases and J 8 bases; nucleotides not matched to a gene: 5. This CDR3 is built from 14 residues. CDR3 sequence: CASSRSGTSDEQFF. CDR3 bases: TGTGCCAGCTCACGCTCCGGGACTAGCGATGAGCAGTTCTTC.

J is TRBJ2-1 and V is TRBV7-3; possibly TRBD1 or TRBD2 for D (5 bases each). Trimming left V 4 bases short and J 9 bases short, with 13 bases between. Germline V gene data show CDR1 as SGHTA and CDR2 as FQGTGA. The CDR3 totals 13 residues. CDR3 residues: CASSYGASGEQFF. The CDR3 DNA reads as TGTGCCAGCAGCTACGGGGCGTCTGGTGAGCAGTTCTTC.

This sequence joins TRBV7-9 and TRBJ2-3, with 8 bases that match TRBD1. With 5 bases clipped from V and 2 bases from J, the junction kept 6 bases outside the gene matches. The CDR3 spans 15 residues. Germline V gives CDR1 SEHNR, CDR2 FQNEAQ (reference sequence). The CDR3 DNA is TGTGCCAGCAGCCCGGGACAGGCCCTCACAGATACGCAGTATTTT. Its protein is CASSPGQALTDTQYF.

This chain uses TRBV7-2 with TRBJ2-2; perhaps TRBD1 as D (6 bases). Germline lookup yields CDR1 SGHTA and CDR2 FQGNSA. The CDR3 covers 16 residues. V was pared by 1 base and J by 3 bases, with 12 bases between. In DNA, the CDR3 is TGTGCCAGCAGCTTAGTCCCAGGGGTCCACACCGGGGAGCTGTTTTTT. This sequence encodes CASSLVPGVHTGELFF.

The V gene is TRBV4-1, the J gene TRBJ2-7, with 9 positions matching TRBD2. CDR3 length equals 16 residues. Germline trimming cut 0 bases from V and 2 bases from J; bases unmatched to any gene: 5. CDR1 is MGHRA, CDR2 YSYEKL, per germline. The CDR3 region has the DNA TGCGCCAGCAGCCAAGAAATGACTAGCGGAGCCTACGAGCAGTACTTC. It is translated as CASSQEMTSGAYEQYF.